This paragraph reports one TCR beta chain. What it recognizes is unknown. This specimen belongs to a study of cytomegalovirus exposure and HLA in healthy donors. Study overall: 81% of a few hundred genotyped donors fell in the Caucasian-associated ancestry cluster. General study results and limits: Productive rates of about 87% or about 30% were seen for most TCR beta V segments in an earlier analysis. Versus the roughly 700-donor mean, an Asian-associated ancestry cluster reportedly showed fewer N-insertions in a later analysis. A later analysis showed TCR association rates differing by HLA locus, peaking at DRB1 and lowest at HLA-C.

The PCR had 60 Vbeta and 13 Jbeta primers. Using immunoSEQ multiplex PCR, the repertoire was profiled, and TCRdb retains in-frame clones only, with some absent. Here the sample spans 100,000 to 150,000 clones, 81% being singletons. Between the trimmed V and J ends, which lost 7 bases and 2 bases, there was a span of 12 bases. The CDR3 has 14 amino acids. The germline gives CDR1 ENHRY, CDR2 SYGVKD. This chain joins TRBV10-3 and TRBJ1-3; D is unresolved. The sequenced sample was PBMCs. The clonotype was recovered from a man between 35 and 55 years old in good health and CMV-seronegative. CDR3 residues: CAITAELPGNTIYF. The DNA for the CDR3 is TGTGCCATCACCGCGGAACTGCCTGGAAACACCATATATTTT.